Below, one T cell receptor beta chain is given with its context. What it binds is unknown. The germline gives CDR1 SQVTM, CDR2 ANQGSEA. The CDR3 totals 12 residues. Total RNA, at 3500 ng, went into every TCR library. Investigators made cDNA in eight separate reactions per sample. TCRdb reworked the 5' RACE reads into one entry per CDR3 protein, no DNA. The sample spans fewer than 150,000 distinct CDR3 sequences; the ten largest clones claim under 2.5%. These data belong to a study of monozygotic twins with inflammatory bowel disease. Regarding the study as a whole: The co-twins with IBD showed lower TCRbeta diversity (inverse Simpson) than their healthy siblings.

Sequencing was carried out using blood. This TCR was recovered from a human donor with ulcerative colitis or Crohn's disease, or a healthy co-twin of an affected twin (not recorded which). The V call is TRBV29-1, the J call TRBJ2-1; TCRdb's D gene call, TRBD1, goes unchecked for lack of DNA. The CDR3: CSVLTPPNEQFF.